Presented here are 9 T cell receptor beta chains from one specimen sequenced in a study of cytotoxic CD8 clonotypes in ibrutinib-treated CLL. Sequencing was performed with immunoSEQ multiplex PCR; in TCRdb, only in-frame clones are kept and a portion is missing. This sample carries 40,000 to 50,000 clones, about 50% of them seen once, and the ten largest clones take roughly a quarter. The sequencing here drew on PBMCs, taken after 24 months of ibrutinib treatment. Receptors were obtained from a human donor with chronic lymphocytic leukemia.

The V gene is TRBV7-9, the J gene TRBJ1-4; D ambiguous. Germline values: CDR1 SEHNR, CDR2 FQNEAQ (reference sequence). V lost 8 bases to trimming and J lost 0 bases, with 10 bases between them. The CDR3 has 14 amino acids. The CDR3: CASGGQATNEKLFF. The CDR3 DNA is TGTGCCAGCGGCGGGCAGGCAACTAATGAAAAACTGTTTTTT.

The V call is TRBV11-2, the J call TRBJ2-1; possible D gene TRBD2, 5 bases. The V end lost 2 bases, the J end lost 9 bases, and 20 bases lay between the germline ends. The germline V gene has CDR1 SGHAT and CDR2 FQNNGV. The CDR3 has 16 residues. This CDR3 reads CASSLRVAQRMAEQFF. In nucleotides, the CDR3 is TGTGCCAGCAGCTTAAGGGTGGCTCAGCGGATGGCTGAGCAGTTCTTC.

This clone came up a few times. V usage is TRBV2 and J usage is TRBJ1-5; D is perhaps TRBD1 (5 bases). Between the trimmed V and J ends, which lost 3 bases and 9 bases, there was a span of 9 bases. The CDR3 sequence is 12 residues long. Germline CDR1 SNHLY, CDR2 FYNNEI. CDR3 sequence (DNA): TGTGCCAGCAGTGATTCAGGGAGGCCCCAGCATTTT. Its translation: CASSDSGRPQHF.

CDR3 region: CASSPTGSNQPQHF. For the CDR3, the DNA is TGTGCCAGCAGCCCTACAGGGAGCAATCAGCCCCAGCATTTT. The rearrangement links TRBV6-4 to TRBJ1-5, with D perhaps TRBD1 (6 bases). Trimming took 6 bases from V and 1 from J, leaving 10 bases between them. Germline CDR1 MRHNA, CDR2 SNTAGT. The CDR3 loop spans 14 amino acids.

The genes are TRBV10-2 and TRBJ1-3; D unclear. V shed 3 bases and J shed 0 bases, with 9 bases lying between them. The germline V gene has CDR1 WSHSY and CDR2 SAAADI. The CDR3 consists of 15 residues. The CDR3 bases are TGCGCCAGCAGTGAAAACACATTCTCTGGAAACACCATATATTTT. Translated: CASSENTFSGNTIYF.

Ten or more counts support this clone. For the CDR3, the DNA is TGTGCCAGCAGCCCCGGGACTAGCGGGAGCTCCTACAATGAGCAGTTCTTC. As protein: CASSPGTSGSSYNEQFF. V and J are TRBV7-7 and TRBJ2-1, with 14 positions matching TRBD2. V shed 5 bases and J 0 bases; nucleotides not matched to a gene: 3. Germline values: CDR1 SSHAT, CDR2 FNYEAQ (reference sequence). The CDR3 totals 17 residues.

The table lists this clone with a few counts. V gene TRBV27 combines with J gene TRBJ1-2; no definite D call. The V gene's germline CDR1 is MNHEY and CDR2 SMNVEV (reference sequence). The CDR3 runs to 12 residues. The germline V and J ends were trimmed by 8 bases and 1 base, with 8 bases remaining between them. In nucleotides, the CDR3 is TGTGCCAGCTTCACATTTAACTATGGCTACACCTTC. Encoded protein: CASFTFNYGYTF.

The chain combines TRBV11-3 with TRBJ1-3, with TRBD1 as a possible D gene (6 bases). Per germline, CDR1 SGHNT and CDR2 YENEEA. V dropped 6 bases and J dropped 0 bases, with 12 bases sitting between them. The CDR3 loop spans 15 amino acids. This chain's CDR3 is CASRTGGSSGNTIYF. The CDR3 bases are TGTGCCAGCAGGACAGGCGGGAGCTCTGGAAACACCATATATTTT.

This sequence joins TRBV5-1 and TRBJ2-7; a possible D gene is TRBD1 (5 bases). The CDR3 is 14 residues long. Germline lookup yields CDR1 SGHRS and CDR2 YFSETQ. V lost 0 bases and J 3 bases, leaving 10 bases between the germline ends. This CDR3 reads CASSLVPGNYEQYF. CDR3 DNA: TGCGCCAGCAGCTTGGTTCCAGGGAACTACGAGCAGTACTTC.